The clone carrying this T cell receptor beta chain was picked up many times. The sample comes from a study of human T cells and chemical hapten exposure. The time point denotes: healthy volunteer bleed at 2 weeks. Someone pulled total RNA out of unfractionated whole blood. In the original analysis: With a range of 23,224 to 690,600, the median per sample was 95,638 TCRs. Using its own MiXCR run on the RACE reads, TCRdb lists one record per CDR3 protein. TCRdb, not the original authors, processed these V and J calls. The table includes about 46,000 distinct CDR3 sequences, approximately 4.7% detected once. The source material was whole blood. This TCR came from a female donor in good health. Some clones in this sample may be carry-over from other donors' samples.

CDR3 region: CASSARDHSYEQYF. The CDR3, as DNA: TGTGCCAGCAGCGCCCGGGACCACTCCTACGAGCAGTACTTC. The genes are TRBV11-3 and TRBJ2-7, with D possibly being TRBD1 or TRBD2 (5 bases each). Trimming took off 5 bases at V and 0 bases at J, with 11 bases between the two ends. CDR1 and CDR2 from the germline V gene are SGHNT and YENEEA. The CDR3 is 14 amino acids.